The 23 T cell receptor beta chains reported below all come from one sample, sequenced in a study of cytomegalovirus exposure and HLA in healthy donors. PCR used 60 Vbeta primers and 13 Jbeta primers. Clones were read by immunoSEQ multiplex PCR, and TCRdb kept only the in-frame ones, dropping some. The profile shows around 170,000 clones, around 82% of them singletons. Sequenced input: PBMCs. The receptor set was obtained from a boy aged 2-9 years in good health and CMV-seronegative.

This rearrangement joins TRBV7-9 to TRBJ1-1; TRBD1 agrees at 9 bases. J was trimmed by 1 base and V by 5 bases; bases with no gene match: 8. This CDR3 is built from 16 residues. Germline-derived CDR1 and CDR2 are SEHNR and FQNEAQ (reference sequence). Here the CDR3 reads CASSRLGQGKNTEAFF. The CDR3 region has the DNA TGTGCCAGCAGCCGACTCGGACAGGGGAAGAACACTGAAGCTTTCTTT. Using reference TRBV7-9 and TRBJ1-1 for the parts outside the CDR3, the full variable domain is DTGVSQNPRHKITKRGQNVTFRCDPISEHNRLYWYRQTLGQGPEFLTYFQNEAQLEKSRLLSDRFSAERPKGSFSTLEIQRTEQGDSAMYLCASSRLGQGKNTEAFFGQGTRLTVV.

The chain employs TRBV12-5 and TRBJ1-2; perhaps TRBD1 as D (6 bases). CDR3 length: 15 residues. With 2 bases removed from V and 5 bases from J, the gap between germline ends came to 15 bases. Per germline, CDR1 LGHNT and CDR2 FRNRAP. The CDR3 DNA is TGTGCTAGTGGTTTGCCGGGACAAGAACTTTATGGCTACACCTTC. As protein: CASGLPGQELYGYTF.

The chain joins TRBV29-1 to TRBJ2-5; no clear D. The CDR3 length is 14 residues. Trimming left V 0 bases short and J 0 bases short, with 8 bases between. CDR1 and CDR2 from the germline V gene are SQVTM and ANQGSEA. CDR3 protein: CSVEDQLYQETQYF. CDR3 in DNA: TGCAGCGTTGAAGATCAACTGTACCAAGAGACCCAGTACTTC.

The CDR3 loop is CASSATLAGVTETQYF. As DNA, the CDR3 is TGTGCCAGCAGTGCCACACTAGCGGGAGTAACGGAGACCCAGTACTTC. This chain links TRBV9 with TRBJ2-5; 11 bases map to TRBD2. CDR3 size: 16 residues. The V gene end was trimmed by 5 bases and the J gene end by 5 bases; junction bases not matched to a gene: 11. CDR1 is SGDLS and CDR2 is YYNGEE in the germline V gene.

J is TRBJ2-1 and V is TRBV28; 9 nucleotides agree with TRBD2. The J segment lost 3 bases and the V segment lost 4 bases, leaving 4 bases of the junction unmatched. Germline-derived CDR1 and CDR2 are MDHEN and SYDVKM. CDR3 length: 15 amino acids. DNA of the CDR3: TGTGCCAGCAGTTCTAGCGGGACCTTCTACAATGAGCAGTTCTTC. Translated: CASSSSGTFYNEQFF.

The gene calls are TRBV5-1 and TRBJ1-3; D is perhaps TRBD1 (6 bases). The CDR3 runs to 17 residues. Germline V gives CDR1 SGHRS, CDR2 YFSETQ. The V and J ends lost 3 bases and 0 bases respectively, with 16 bases between them. CDR3 residues: CASSSPNTDSSGNTIYF. CDR3 DNA: TGCGCCAGCAGCTCCCCAAATACGGACAGCTCTGGAAACACCATATATTTT. The full variable domain, its missing parts supplied by reference TRBV5-1 and TRBJ1-3, is KAGVTQTPRYLIKTRGQQVTLSCSPISGHRSVSWYQQTPGQGLQFLFEYFSETQRNKGNFPGRFSGRQFSNSRSEMNVSTLELGDSALYLCASSSPNTDSSGNTIYFGEGSWLTVV.

The V and J genes are TRBV10-1 and TRBJ2-2; 9 nucleotides agree with TRBD2. Germline V gene lookup returns CDR1 WNHNN and CDR2 SYGVQD (reference sequence). Trimming at V came to 0 bases and at J to 5 bases, leaving 4 bases not matched to a gene. CDR3 length equals 16 residues. The CDR3 loop reads CASSESTTSGTGELFF. The CDR3 nucleotides are TGCGCCAGCAGTGAGTCGACAACTAGCGGGACCGGGGAGCTGTTTTTT.

The CDR3 reads CASSSSGPLRRDEQYF. As DNA, the CDR3 is TGTGCCAGCAGTTCGAGCGGACCTTTAAGGAGAGACGAGCAGTACTTC. V usage is TRBV28 and J usage is TRBJ2-7; D might be TRBD2 (5 bases). The germline V and J ends were trimmed by 4 bases and 5 bases, with 21 bases remaining between them. Germline V gene sequence: CDR1 MDHEN, CDR2 SYDVKM. CDR3 length equals 16 residues.

The chain carries TRBV5-5 and TRBJ2-1, with 11 bases fitting TRBD1. V dropped 1 base and J dropped 10; count of bases not matched to a gene: 7. The CDR3 length is 15 residues. From germline, CDR1 is SGHKS and CDR2 YYEKEE (reference sequence). The CDR3 loop reads CASSLNIGQGAEQFF. CDR3 sequence (DNA): TGTGCCAGCAGCTTGAATATAGGACAGGGGGCGGAGCAGTTCTTC. Filled out from reference TRBV5-5 and TRBJ2-1, the complete variable domain reads DAGVTQSPTHLIKTRGQQVTLRCSPISGHKSVSWYQQVLGQGPQFIFQYYEKEERGRGNFPDRFSARQFPNYSSELNVNALLLGDSALYLCASSLNIGQGAEQFFGPGTRLTVL.

This chain uses TRBV2 with TRBJ2-2; 7 bases match TRBD1. With 6 bases clipped from V and 2 bases from J, the junction kept 3 bases outside the gene matches. CDR3 length: 14 amino acids. Germline lookup yields CDR1 SNHLY and CDR2 FYNNEI. The CDR3 sequence is CASRDRLNTGELFF. The DNA for the CDR3 is TGTGCCAGCAGGGACAGGCTTAACACCGGGGAGCTGTTTTTT.

J is TRBJ1-2 and V is TRBV9, with a possible D match to TRBD1 (6 bases). Germline V gene sequence: CDR1 SGDLS, CDR2 YYNGEE. Trimming took off 4 bases at V and 10 bases at J, with 26 bases between the two ends. CDR3 length equals 16 residues. Written as DNA, the CDR3 is TGTGCCAGCAGCTTACTTAGCAGGGGCGGCTATGGTTTCTACACCTTC. Encoded protein: CASSLLSRGGYGFYTF.

The chain is built from TRBV7-9 and TRBJ1-4, with D perhaps TRBD1 (6 bases). The length of the CDR3 is 15 residues. The V and J ends lost 10 bases and 8 bases respectively, with 23 bases between them. Germline CDR1 SEHNR, CDR2 FQNEAQ (reference sequence). The CDR3 coding sequence is TGTGCCACCTGGTCGTGGGGGCAGGGGACCGAAAAACTGTTTTTT. Encoded protein: CATWSWGQGTEKLFF.

This chain links TRBV6-5 with TRBJ2-1; D is unclear. The CDR3 has 14 residues. Looked up from germline, CDR1 is MNHEY and CDR2 is SVGAGI. Trimming pared 3 bases from V and 1 base from J, leaving 7 bases between. The CDR3 region is CASSYVRSYNEQFF. The CDR3 DNA sequence: TGTGCCAGCAGTTATGTGCGTTCCTACAATGAGCAGTTCTTC.

The chain employs TRBV7-6 and TRBJ2-1, with TRBD1 identical over 7 bases. This CDR3 is 15 amino acids long. The germline CDR1 and CDR2 sequences are SGHVS and FNYEAQ. The trim removed 4 bases at V and 6 bases at J, leaving 9 bases unmatched. CDR3 sequence: CASSSLTGTINEQFF. DNA for the CDR3: TGTGCCAGCAGCTCCCTGACAGGGACAATCAATGAGCAGTTCTTC.

The chain combines TRBV14 with TRBJ2-7; 7 bases match TRBD1. The germline V gene has CDR1 SGHDN and CDR2 FVKESK. The CDR3 is made up of 15 amino acids. J was trimmed by 4 bases and V by 6 bases; bases with no gene match: 12. For the CDR3, the DNA is TGTGCCAGCAGTCGTAGGGGGCGGTTGGATTACGAGCAGTACTTC. As protein: CASSRRGRLDYEQYF.

The rearrangement joins TRBV5-1 to TRBJ2-2, with TRBD2 matching over 8 bases. The CDR3 totals 12 residues. Trimming at V came to 3 bases and at J to 11 bases, leaving 3 bases not matched to a gene. Germline assignment: CDR1 SGHRS and CDR2 YFSETQ. CDR3 nucleotide sequence: TGCGCCAGCAGCTCTTTAGCGGGAGAGCTGTTTTTT. Residues: CASSSLAGELFF.

The chain uses TRBV5-1 and TRBJ2-2; D is possibly TRBD1 (6 bases). Germline CDR1 and CDR2: SGHRS and YFSETQ. This CDR3 has 16 residues. V shed 2 bases and J shed 5 bases, with 16 bases lying between them. The chain's CDR3 is CASSLTVRGGTGELFF. The DNA of the CDR3 is TGCGCCAGCAGCTTAACCGTGAGAGGGGGAACCGGGGAGCTGTTTTTT.

The chain uses TRBV29-1 and TRBJ2-5; 9 bases are a match to TRBD2. Germline loops: CDR1 SQVTM, CDR2 ANQGSEA. J lost 4 bases, V lost 4 bases, and 13 bases had no gene match. The CDR3 loop spans 16 amino acids. CDR3 sequence: CSVGGPASGTRETQYF. The CDR3 nucleotides read TGCAGCGTTGGTGGGCCGGCTAGCGGGACTAGAGAGACCCAGTACTTC.

V and J are TRBV19 and TRBJ1-1; TRBD1 is a possible D gene (5 bases). The germline gives CDR1 LNHDA, CDR2 SQIVND (reference sequence). V was shortened by 3 bases and J by 4 bases, with 9 bases between the two germline ends. The CDR3 runs 13 residues. This CDR3 is CASSIMGGTEAFF. CDR3 nucleotides: TGTGCCAGTAGTATCATGGGGGGCACTGAAGCTTTCTTT.

The V call is TRBV19, the J call TRBJ2-3; D gene uncertain. V was trimmed by 5 bases and J by 0 bases, leaving 9 bases between them. The CDR3 is 14 residues long. Germline CDR1 LNHDA, CDR2 SQIVND (reference sequence). The CDR3 protein is CASSPDSSTDTQYF. CDR3 nucleotide sequence: TGTGCCAGTAGTCCCGATAGTAGCACAGATACGCAGTATTTT.

This clone occurred a few times. J is TRBJ2-1 and V is TRBV29-1; a weak D match, TRBD2 (6 bases). The CDR3 covers 14 residues. Trimming took 5 bases from V and 0 from J, leaving 11 bases between them. CDR1 and CDR2 (germline): SQVTM, ANQGSEA. For the CDR3, the DNA is TGCAGCGTTCACGGGACTTCCTCCTACAATGAGCAGTTCTTC. It specifies CSVHGTSSYNEQFF.

This chain uses TRBV2 with TRBJ1-1; D gene unclear. The CDR3 has 15 residues. Trimming left V 6 bases short and J 1 base short, with 15 bases between. CDR1 is SNHLY and CDR2 is FYNNEI in the germline V gene. The CDR3 spells CASRTILYGNTEAFF. As DNA, the CDR3 is TGTGCCAGCAGAACTATTCTCTACGGGAACACTGAAGCTTTCTTT.

The chain uses TRBV5-1 and TRBJ2-1, with 10 bases aligning to TRBD1. The V gene's germline CDR1 is SGHRS and CDR2 YFSETQ. This CDR3 spans 16 amino acids. V lost 0 bases, J lost 5 bases, and 5 bases stayed unmatched. CDR3 amino acids: CASSLGGTGANNEQFF. The CDR3 region has the DNA TGCGCCAGCAGCTTGGGGGGGACAGGGGCCAACAATGAGCAGTTCTTC.